This T cell receptor beta chain appears in the sequencing data of a study of blood T cells in healthy people across ages. Findings and limits, study-wide: Conclusively comparing naive with antigen-experienced cells was impossible with unsorted PBMCs.

Using a J-beta primer mix together with a sample-barcoded 5' primer, a second PCR was run for about 6 to 12 cycles. A template-switch adaptor that had 12 random nucleotides put a tag on each cDNA molecule. One entry per CDR3 protein, called by TCRdb with MiXCR from the 5' RACE reads. The sample lists about 650,000 distinct CDR3 sequences; approximately 52% were seen once. This clonotype appeared many times. What it recognizes is unknown. J gave up 3 bases and V 4 bases, and 18 bases lay outside the gene matches. CDR3 size: 20 residues. The germline V gene has CDR1 SNHLY and CDR2 FYNNEI. Sequencing used blood. The source is a woman aged 80 or older in good health. This sequence joins TRBV2 and TRBJ2-1, with 10 bases lining up with TRBD2. DNA for the CDR3: TGTGCCAGCAGTGGATCAAAGCGGGAGGGCCTCCGGAGGCACTACAATGAGCAGTTCTTC. Amino acid sequence: CASSGSKREGLRRHYNEQFF.